Below are 22 T cell receptor beta chains sequenced from a single sample in a study of blood T cell repertoires in COVID-19. TCRdb's table, derived via immunoSEQ multiplex PCR, lists solely in-frame clones and lacks some. The sample consists of under 200,000 clones, around 90% of them appearing once. The material sequenced was peripheral blood. The receptors were gathered from a man aged 55 to 70 with active or convalescent COVID-19.

The chain links TRBV4-1 to TRBJ1-3; possibly TRBD1 for D (5 bases). This CDR3 spans 17 amino acids. CDR1 is MGHRA and CDR2 is YSYEKL in the germline V gene. V was cut by 4 bases and J by 0 bases, with 16 bases left in between. CDR3 bases: TGCGCCAGCAGCCTCTCTCTCTCAGGGCCCTCTGGAAACACCATATATTTT. Encoded protein: CASSLSLSGPSGNTIYF.

J is TRBJ2-3 and V is TRBV5-1, with D maybe TRBD2 (6 bases). The V end lost 7 bases, the J end lost 1 base, and 10 bases lay between the germline ends. CDR1 and CDR2 from the germline V gene are SGHRS and YFSETQ. This CDR3 is 13 amino acids long. The CDR3 DNA sequence: TGCGCCAGCCGGGAGATGGGCACAGATACGCAGTATTTT. Translating it yields CASREMGTDTQYF.

The rearrangement uses TRBV6-1 and TRBJ1-3, with D unresolved. Germline V gene sequence: CDR1 MNHNS, CDR2 SASEGT. CDR3 length: 13 amino acids. The V end lost 3 bases, the J end lost 4 bases, and 7 bases lay between the germline ends. DNA of the CDR3: TGTGCCAGCAGTGAGAGGCCGGGAAACACCATATATTTT. Its protein product is CASSERPGNTIYF.

This chain connects TRBV18 to TRBJ2-2; unclear D gene. The CDR3 runs 13 residues. The ends were cut back, 3 bases at V and 5 bases at J, with 7 bases in the middle. Germline V gene sequence: CDR1 KGHSH, CDR2 LQKENI. DNA for the CDR3: TGTGCCAGCTCACCCCCCATGACCGGGGAGCTGTTTTTT. This gives the protein CASSPPMTGELFF.

The V call is TRBV5-6, the J call TRBJ2-7; the match to TRBD1 covers 9 bases. The V segment lost 2 bases and the J segment 2 bases; nucleotides outside the gene matches: 5. Germline V gene lookup returns CDR1 SGHDT and CDR2 YYEEEE. This CDR3 comprises 15 residues. DNA for the CDR3: TGTGCCAGCAGCTTAGTGGGGACAGGGCCCTACGAGCAGTACTTC. Its protein is CASSLVGTGPYEQYF.

The chain links TRBV1 to TRBJ2-4; the listed D gene, TRBD2, was not tested against the DNA. TRBV1 corresponds to a pseudogene. The CDR3 has 16 residues. In DNA form, the CDR3 reads TGCACCAGCAGCCAAGATGCCCCGGGGGGGCCTCGGTTTCAGTACTTC. This encodes CTSSQDAPGGPRFQYF.

This rearrangement joins TRBV30 to TRBJ2-3; 9 bases are a match to TRBD2. This CDR3 region has 16 residues. Germline assignment: CDR1 GTSNPN and CDR2 SVGIG (reference sequence). With V trimmed by 0 bases and J by 3 bases, 7 bases remained unmatched. The CDR3 DNA follows: TGTGCCTGGAGTGTTGGGGTAGCGGGGGCTACAGATACGCAGTATTTT. This gives the protein CAWSVGVAGATDTQYF.

This chain joins TRBV5-1 and TRBJ1-2; D remains ambiguous. The germline V gene encodes CDR1 SGHRS and CDR2 YFSETQ. The ends were cut back, 2 bases at V and 0 bases at J, with 8 bases in the middle. The CDR3 runs to 14 residues. The CDR3 DNA reads TGCGCCAGCAGCTTAACGGTGACTAACTATGGCTACACCTTC. The encoded protein is CASSLTVTNYGYTF.

The J gene is TRBJ1-2, the V gene TRBV10-3, with 9 bases fitting TRBD1. CDR1 is ENHRY, CDR2 SYGVKD, per germline. V trimming: 4 bases; J trimming: 4 bases; junction bases outside the gene matches: 7. CDR3 size: 15 residues. CDR3 bases: TGTGCCATCAGTGTAGGACAGGGGTTGGTCTATGGCTACACCTTC. This codes for CAISVGQGLVYGYTF.

The chain employs TRBV7-9 and TRBJ1-5; 8 positions agree with TRBD1. The CDR3 covers 15 residues. Trimming cost V 5 bases and J 1 base; bases outside gene matches: 4. CDR1 SEHNR and CDR2 FQNEAQ come from the germline V gene (reference sequence). The CDR3 region has the DNA TGTGCCAGCAGCAACTACAGGGGGAGCAATCAGCCCCAGCATTTT. Amino acid sequence: CASSNYRGSNQPQHF.

The chain joins TRBV12-3 or TRBV12-4 to TRBJ1-5, with a weak D call TRBD1 (6 bases). V lost 6 bases to trimming and J lost 6 bases, with 12 bases between them. The length of the CDR3 is 13 residues. The CDR3 loop reads CASSLTRGQPQHF. CDR3 nucleotides: TGTGCCAGCAGCCTAACCAGGGGTCAGCCCCAGCATTTT.

This chain's CDR3 is CASSPSPGRVANEKLFF. The CDR3 coding sequence is TGCGCCAGCAGCCCATCCCCCGGCAGGGTTGCTAATGAAAAACTGTTTTTT. V usage is TRBV4-1 and J usage is TRBJ1-4; maybe TRBD1 (5 bases). This CDR3 region has 17 residues. Per the germline V gene, CDR1 is MGHRA and CDR2 is YSYEKL. V lost 4 bases to trimming and J lost 3 bases, with 18 bases between them.

The genes are TRBV5-1 and TRBJ2-4, with 9 bases that match TRBD1. Germline CDR1 SGHRS, CDR2 YFSETQ. The CDR3 is 17 residues long. V shed 2 bases, J shed 3 bases, and the junction held 9 bases outside the gene matches. The CDR3 DNA sequence: TGCGCCAGCAGCTTTGACCCAGACAGGGGGGACAAAAACATTCAGTACTTC. It codes for CASSFDPDRGDKNIQYF. The full variable domain, with the rest looked up from reference TRBV5-1 and TRBJ2-4, is KAGVTQTPRYLIKTRGQQVTLSCSPISGHRSVSWYQQTPGQGLQFLFEYFSETQRNKGNFPGRFSGRQFSNSRSEMNVSTLELGDSALYLCASSFDPDRGDKNIQYFGAGTRLSVL.

This rearrangement joins TRBV2 to TRBJ1-3, with a tentative D call TRBD1 (6 bases). V was clipped by 5 bases and J by 2 bases, with 7 bases between them. Looked up from germline, CDR1 is SNHLY and CDR2 is FYNNEI. CDR3 size: 13 residues. The CDR3 DNA is TGTGCCAGCAGTCGACAGGCTGGAAACACCATATATTTT. This sequence encodes CASSRQAGNTIYF.

The chain recombines TRBV6-5 with TRBJ2-1; 10 nucleotides align to TRBD2. V was pared by 9 bases and J by 5 bases, with 10 bases of the junction left unmatched. Germline V gives CDR1 MNHEY, CDR2 SVGAGI. This CDR3 is 15 amino acids long. The CDR3 region is CASHPSGGANNEQFF. For the CDR3, the DNA is TGTGCCAGTCACCCCAGCGGGGGGGCAAACAATGAGCAGTTCTTC.

About this clone: Additional DNA sequences in this sample encode the identical CDR3. The rearrangement uses TRBV18 and TRBJ2-3; TRBD2 agrees at 7 bases. CDR1 is KGHSH, CDR2 LQKENI, per germline. The V and J ends lost 0 bases and 6 bases, in that order; junction bases with no gene match: 0. CDR3 length: 13 amino acids. The CDR3 is CASSPPGGDTQYF. The CDR3, as DNA: TGTGCCAGCTCACCACCGGGGGGGGATACGCAGTATTTT.

The chain carries TRBV6-4 and TRBJ1-2, with unresolved D. V shed 0 bases and J shed 5 bases, with 10 bases lying between them. The germline CDR1 and CDR2 sequences are MRHNA and SNTAGT. The CDR3 has 14 residues. The CDR3, as DNA: TGTGCCAGCAGTGACTCGCCCAGAACATATGGCTACACCTTC. It is translated as CASSDSPRTYGYTF.

The chain is built from TRBV5-3 and TRBJ2-2; 12 nucleotides line up with TRBD1. TRBV5-3 is classed as an ORF, of uncertain function. This CDR3 is 18 amino acids long. V lost 4 bases, J lost 7 bases, and 14 bases stayed unmatched. CDR3 sequence reads: CARSTPLGDRGHHGELFF. The CDR3 coding sequence is TGTGCCAGAAGCACGCCCCTGGGGGACAGGGGGCATCACGGGGAGCTGTTTTTT.

This sequence joins TRBV2 and TRBJ1-1; D is ambiguous. V lost 7 bases, J lost 7 bases, and 13 bases lay in between. Germline V gene sequence: CDR1 SNHLY, CDR2 FYNNEI. CDR3 length: 12 residues. The CDR3 DNA reads TGTGCCAGCACGTGGAGGGAAAGTGAAGCTTTCTTT. Translated, it gives CASTWRESEAFF.

J is TRBJ2-7 and V is TRBV2, with TRBD2 matching over 9 bases. Unmatched junction bases numbered 5, after V lost 4 bases and J lost 4 bases. CDR3 size: 14 residues. CDR1 is SNHLY, CDR2 FYNNEI, per germline. The CDR3 DNA follows: TGTGCCAGCAGTGTAATAGCGGGGGAATACGAGCAGTACTTC. Translation gives CASSVIAGEYEQYF.

This chain uses TRBV2 with TRBJ2-1; 8 nucleotides align to TRBD2. CDR3 length: 16 amino acids. CDR1 SNHLY and CDR2 FYNNEI come from the germline V gene. V shed 4 bases, J shed 9 bases, and the junction held 14 bases outside the gene matches. This CDR3 is CASSGSPSGGLGEQFF. The CDR3 nucleotides read TGTGCCAGCAGTGGCTCCCCCAGCGGGGGCCTCGGTGAGCAGTTCTTC.

The CDR3: CASSFSRGGTDTQYF. DNA for the CDR3: TGCGCCAGCAGCTTTTCGCGGGGTGGCACAGATACGCAGTATTTT. This chain joins TRBV5-1 and TRBJ2-3; possibly TRBD2 for D (6 bases). This CDR3 spans 15 amino acids. Germline CDR1 reads SGHRS; CDR2 reads YFSETQ. V lost 2 bases, J lost 1 base, and 11 bases lay in between.